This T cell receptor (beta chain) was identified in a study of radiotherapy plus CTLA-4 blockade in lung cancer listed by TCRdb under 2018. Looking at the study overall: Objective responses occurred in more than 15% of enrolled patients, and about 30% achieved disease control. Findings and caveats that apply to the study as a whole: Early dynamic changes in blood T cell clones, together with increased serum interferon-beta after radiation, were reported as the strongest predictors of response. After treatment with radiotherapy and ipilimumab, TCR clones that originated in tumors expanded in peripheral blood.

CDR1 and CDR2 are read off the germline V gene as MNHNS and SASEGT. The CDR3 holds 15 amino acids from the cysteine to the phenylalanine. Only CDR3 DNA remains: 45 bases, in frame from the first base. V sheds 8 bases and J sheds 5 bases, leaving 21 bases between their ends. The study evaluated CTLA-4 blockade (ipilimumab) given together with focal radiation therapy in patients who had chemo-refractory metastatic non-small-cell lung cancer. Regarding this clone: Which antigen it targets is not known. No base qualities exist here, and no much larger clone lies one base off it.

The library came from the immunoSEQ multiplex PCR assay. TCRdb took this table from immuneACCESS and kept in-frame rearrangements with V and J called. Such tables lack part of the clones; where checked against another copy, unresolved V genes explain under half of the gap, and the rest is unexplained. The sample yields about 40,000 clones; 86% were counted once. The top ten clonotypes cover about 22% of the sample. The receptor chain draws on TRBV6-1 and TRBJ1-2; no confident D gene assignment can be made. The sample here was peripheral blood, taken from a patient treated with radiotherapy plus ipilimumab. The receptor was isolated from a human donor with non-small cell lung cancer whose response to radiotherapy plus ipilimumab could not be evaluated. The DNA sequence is TGTGCCAGCCCCGCCCCGTGGGGAAGGGAGTATGGCTACACCTTC. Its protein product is CASPAPWGREYGYTF.